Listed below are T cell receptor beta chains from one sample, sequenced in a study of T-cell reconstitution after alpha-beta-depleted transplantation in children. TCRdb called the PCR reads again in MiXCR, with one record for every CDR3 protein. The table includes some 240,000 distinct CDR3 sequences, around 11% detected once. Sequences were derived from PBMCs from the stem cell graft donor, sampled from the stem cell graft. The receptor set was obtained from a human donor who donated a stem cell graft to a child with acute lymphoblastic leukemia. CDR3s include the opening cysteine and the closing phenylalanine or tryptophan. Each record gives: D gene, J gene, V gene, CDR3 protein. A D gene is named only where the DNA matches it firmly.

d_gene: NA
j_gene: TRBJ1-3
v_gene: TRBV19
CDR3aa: CASSQRRSSGNTIYF

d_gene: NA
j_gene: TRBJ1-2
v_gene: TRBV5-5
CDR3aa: CASSLRGMGNYGYTF

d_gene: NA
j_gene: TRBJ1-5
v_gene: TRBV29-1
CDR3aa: CSVDGIVGIDNQPQHF

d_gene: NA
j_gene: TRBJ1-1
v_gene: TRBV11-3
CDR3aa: CASSLGPRNTEAFF

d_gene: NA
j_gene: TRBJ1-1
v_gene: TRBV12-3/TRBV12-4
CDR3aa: CASSSAIEAFF

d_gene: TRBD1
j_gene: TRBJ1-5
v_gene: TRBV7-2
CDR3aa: CASSPRTGDQPQHF

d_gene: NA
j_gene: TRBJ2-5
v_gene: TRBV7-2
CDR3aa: CASSWGAGAGETQYF

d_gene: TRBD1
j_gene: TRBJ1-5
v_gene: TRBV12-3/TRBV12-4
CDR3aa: CASSGTGGDSQHF

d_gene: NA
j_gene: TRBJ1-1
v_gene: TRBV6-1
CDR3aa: CASRPRPVNTEAFF

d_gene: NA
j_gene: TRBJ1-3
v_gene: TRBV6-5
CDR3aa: CASSYTRGRNTIYF

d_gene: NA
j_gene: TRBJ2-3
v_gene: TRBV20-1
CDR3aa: CSARDWSGEPMQYF

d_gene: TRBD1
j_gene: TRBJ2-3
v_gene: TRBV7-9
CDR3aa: CASSLRDSSTDTQYF

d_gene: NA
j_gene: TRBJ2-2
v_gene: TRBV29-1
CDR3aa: CSVEDYRAGELFF